The 26 T cell receptor beta chains in this list originate from one sample, sequenced in a study of OX40 agonist ivuxolimab in advanced cancers. This table comes from immunoSEQ multiplex PCR, and its TCRdb copy is limited to in-frame clones, with some not included. The sample consists of roughly 90,000 clones, 85% of them appearing once. This material consisted of CD4+ or CD8+ T cells sorted from blood, taken in a trial of the OX40 agonist ivuxolimab. The receptors were sampled from an adult with an advanced solid tumor such as melanoma, head and neck, liver or kidney cancer.

This chain connects TRBV28 to TRBJ2-3; D gene unclear. Per germline, CDR1 MDHEN and CDR2 SYDVKM. Trimming removed 8 bases at V and 1 base at J, with 13 bases between. The length of the CDR3 is 14 residues. CDR3 DNA sequence: TGTGCCAGCGGTAGTGGGGTTCGCACAGATACGCAGTATTTT. Translating gives CASGSGVRTDTQYF. The whole variable domain, remainder taken from reference TRBV28 and TRBJ2-3, is DVKVTQSSRYLVKRTGEKVFLECVQDMDHENMFWYRQDPGLGLRLIYFSYDVKMKEKGDIPEGYSVSREKKERFSLILESASTNQTSMYLCASGSGVRTDTQYFGPGTRLTVL.

The rearrangement uses TRBV5-1 and TRBJ1-2, with 7 nucleotides matching TRBD1. The CDR3 is made up of 14 amino acids. V shed 2 bases, J shed 8 bases, and the junction held 9 bases outside the gene matches. Looked up from germline, CDR1 is SGHRS and CDR2 is YFSETQ. The CDR3 DNA reads as TGCGCCAGCAGCTTAGGGACAGTGGAATCGGGCTACACCTTC. This translates into CASSLGTVESGYTF. Looking up the rest from reference TRBV5-1 and TRBJ1-2 gives the full variable domain: KAGVTQTPRYLIKTRGQQVTLSCSPISGHRSVSWYQQTPGQGLQFLFEYFSETQRNKGNFPGRFSGRQFSNSRSEMNVSTLELGDSALYLCASSLGTVESGYTFGSGTRLTVV.

The chain recombines TRBV19 with TRBJ1-4; D is uncertain. Germline V gene lookup returns CDR1 LNHDA and CDR2 SQIVND (reference sequence). CDR3 length equals 14 residues. With 6 bases removed from V and 5 bases from J, the gap between germline ends came to 13 bases. CDR3 amino acids: CASRDFGRNEKLFF. Here the CDR3 DNA reads TGTGCCAGTAGAGATTTCGGGAGGAATGAAAAACTGTTTTTT.

The genes are TRBV9 and TRBJ1-1; 9 positions match TRBD1. Trimming cost V 4 bases and J 2 bases; bases outside gene matches: 9. The length of the CDR3 is 16 residues. Germline V gives CDR1 SGDLS, CDR2 YYNGEE. CDR3 nucleotides: TGTGCCAGCAGCCCTGCCTACAGGGGGCGAAACACTGAAGCTTTCTTT. Translated: CASSPAYRGRNTEAFF. The variable domain in full, completed from reference TRBV9 and TRBJ1-1, reads DSGVTQTPKHLITATGQRVTLRCSPRSGDLSVYWYQQSLDQGLQFLIQYYNGEERAKGNILERFSAQQFPDLHSELNLSSLELGDSALYFCASSPAYRGRNTEAFFGQGTRLTVV.

The chain links TRBV10-3 to TRBJ1-3, with unresolved D. Germline V lookup: CDR1 ENHRY, CDR2 SYGVKD. This CDR3 spans 17 amino acids. Trimming shortened V by 3 bases and J by 1 base, and 16 bases separated the two germline ends. The CDR3 region has the DNA TGTGCCATCAGTGAAAATCGATTCTCGGGTTCTGGAAACACCATATATTTT. Residues: CAISENRFSGSGNTIYF.

This chain links TRBV27 with TRBJ2-3; 9 bases match TRBD1. Germline V gives CDR1 MNHEY, CDR2 SMNVEV (reference sequence). The CDR3 loop spans 16 amino acids. With V trimmed by 5 bases and J by 5 bases, 11 bases remained unmatched. CDR3 amino acids: CASSRYLDRGRDTQYF. The CDR3 region has the DNA TGTGCCAGCAGTCGGTACCTGGACAGGGGCAGAGATACGCAGTATTTT.

The rearrangement uses TRBV5-1 and TRBJ2-1; 13 nucleotides agree with TRBD2. Germline V CDR1 and CDR2: SGHRS, YFSETQ. The trim removed 0 bases at V and 7 bases at J, leaving 10 bases unmatched. The CDR3 extends over 18 amino acids. The CDR3 reads CASSLAPGTSGRGNEQFF. The CDR3 bases are TGCGCCAGCAGCTTGGCCCCAGGCACTAGCGGGAGGGGAAATGAGCAGTTCTTC.

The chain is built from TRBV29-1 and TRBJ2-7; D is undetermined. CDR3 length: 11 amino acids. Germline V lookup: CDR1 SQVTM, CDR2 ANQGSEA. The ends were cut back, 4 bases at V and 5 bases at J, with 9 bases in the middle. The CDR3 bases are TGCAGCGTTGTCGGGTACGACGAGCAGTACTTC. Its translation is CSVVGYDEQYF.

In regard to this clone: The junction differs from germline at one of its ends, possibly a read error. This chain uses TRBV7-7 with TRBJ2-2; no firm D call. Germline CDR1 is SSHAT and CDR2 is FNYEAQ (reference sequence). This CDR3 contains 14 residues. The CDR3 DNA sequence: TGTGCTAGCAGCTCCAGATGGGGCACCGGGGAGCTGTTTTTT. It translates to CASSSRWGTGELFF.

This sequence joins TRBV6-6 and TRBJ2-5; D ambiguous. The V gene's germline CDR1 is MNHNY and CDR2 SVGAGI (reference sequence). V was shortened by 6 bases and J by 9 bases, with 14 bases between the two germline ends. This CDR3 is built from 12 residues. The CDR3 spells CASSESSRAQYF. CDR3 nucleotide sequence: TGTGCCAGCAGCGAAAGCTCCCGGGCCCAGTACTTC.

The chain carries TRBV7-3 and TRBJ2-7; either TRBD1 or TRBD2 may supply D (5 bases each). The germline V and J ends were trimmed by 2 bases and 1 base, with 12 bases remaining between them. This CDR3 comprises 15 residues. The germline CDR1 and CDR2 sequences are SGHTA and FQGTGA. The CDR3 DNA reads as TGTGCCAGCAGCTTATGGGGGACGCCGTCCTACGAGCAGTACTTC. Amino acid sequence: CASSLWGTPSYEQYF.

V usage is TRBV29-1 and J usage is TRBJ2-7; maybe TRBD1 (6 bases). There are 12 residues in the CDR3. Germline assignment: CDR1 SQVTM and CDR2 ANQGSEA. Trimming removed 0 bases at V and 9 bases at J, with 12 bases between. As DNA, the CDR3 is TGCAGCGTTGAAGAATCAGGGGCAATGCAGTACTTC. Translated: CSVEESGAMQYF.

CDR3 DNA sequence: TGTGCCAGCAGCCTGGGCGGGAGCTCCTACAATGAGCAGTTCTTC. It codes for CASSLGGSSYNEQFF. The chain recombines TRBV13 with TRBJ2-1; 7 bases line up with TRBD2. The germline V gene has CDR1 PRHDT and CDR2 FYEKMQ (reference sequence). V shed 5 bases and J 0 bases; nucleotides not matched to a gene: 4. The CDR3 runs 15 residues. Based on the CDR3 plus reference TRBV13 and TRBJ2-1, the full variable domain is AAGVIQSPRHLIKEKRETATLKCYPIPRHDTVYWYQQGPGQDPQFLISFYEKMQSDKGSIPDRFSAQQFSDYHSELNMSSLELGDSALYFCASSLGGSSYNEQFFGPGTRLTVL.

The rearrangement joins TRBV2 to TRBJ2-1; TRBD2 is a possible D gene (5 bases). Germline V gene data show CDR1 as SNHLY and CDR2 as FYNNEI. The V gene lost 2 bases and the J gene lost 4 bases, with 9 bases spanning the gap. This CDR3 spans 14 amino acids. DNA of the CDR3: TGTGCCAGCAGTGAACTAGCCCGGTACAATGAGCAGTTCTTC. Its translation: CASSELARYNEQFF.

The rearrangement links TRBV5-1 to TRBJ2-1; D gene ambiguous. Germline V CDR1 and CDR2: SGHRS, YFSETQ. V lost 3 bases and J lost 4, with 14 bases in between. The CDR3 is 15 residues long. The CDR3 DNA is TGCGCCAGCAGCTCGGAAGGCACTTGGTACAATGAGCAGTTCTTC. Its protein is CASSSEGTWYNEQFF.

The count of this clone is one. J is TRBJ1-4 and V is TRBV5-8; weak D call: TRBD1 (6 bases). The CDR3 consists of 14 residues. V was clipped by 6 bases and J by 3 bases, with 12 bases between them. CDR1 is SGHTS and CDR2 is YDEGEE in the germline V gene. CDR3 bases: TGTGCCAGCAACTACAGGGCCCCTAATGAAAAACTGTTTTTT. Translation gives CASNYRAPNEKLFF.

The chain is built from TRBV18 and TRBJ2-5; 11 positions agree with TRBD1. V dropped 2 bases and J dropped 6; count of bases not matched to a gene: 5. CDR1 KGHSH and CDR2 LQKENI come from the germline V gene. The CDR3 extends over 15 amino acids. CDR3 nucleotides: TGTGCCAGCTCACCAGGACAGGGGGCGGTAAAGACCCAGTACTTC. Its translation is CASSPGQGAVKTQYF.

This clone was observed once. This chain joins TRBV28 and TRBJ1-5, with D possibly being TRBD1 (5 bases). This CDR3 region has 15 residues. CDR1 is MDHEN, CDR2 SYDVKM, per germline. The germline V and J ends were trimmed by 5 bases and 1 base, with 12 bases remaining between them. CDR3 protein: CASSPVRVSNQPQHF. The CDR3 region has the DNA TGTGCCAGCAGTCCCGTCAGGGTAAGCAATCAGCCCCAGCATTTT.

CDR3 sequence: CASSPAGGTETQYF. Written as DNA, the CDR3 is TGTGCCAGCTCACCCGCGGGGGGGACAGAGACCCAGTACTTC. This chain joins TRBV18 and TRBJ2-5; TRBD2 matches 9 bases. Germline V gene sequence: CDR1 KGHSH, CDR2 LQKENI. The length of the CDR3 is 14 residues. V shed 3 bases, J shed 4 bases, and the junction held 3 bases outside the gene matches.

The CDR3, as DNA: TGCGCCAGCAGTGAGTCGTTGGGTAAAGAGACCCAGTACTTC. It specifies CASSESLGKETQYF. The chain uses TRBV10-1 and TRBJ2-5; D unclear. This CDR3 contains 14 residues. Trimming cost V 0 bases and J 3 bases, with 8 bases left between them. Per germline, CDR1 WNHNN and CDR2 SYGVQD (reference sequence).

The chain couples TRBV5-1 to TRBJ2-5; possible D gene TRBD1, 6 bases. V was trimmed by 2 bases and J by 5 bases, leaving 13 bases between them. The CDR3 totals 14 residues. CDR1 is SGHRS and CDR2 is YFSETQ in the germline V gene. CDR3 loop: CASSFPPGDETQYF. The CDR3 region has the DNA TGCGCCAGCAGCTTTCCTCCAGGGGATGAGACCCAGTACTTC. Based on the CDR3 plus reference TRBV5-1 and TRBJ2-5, the full variable domain is KAGVTQTPRYLIKTRGQQVTLSCSPISGHRSVSWYQQTPGQGLQFLFEYFSETQRNKGNFPGRFSGRQFSNSRSEMNVSTLELGDSALYLCASSFPPGDETQYFGPGTRLLVL.

V usage is TRBV11-2 and J usage is TRBJ2-3; a weak D match, TRBD1 (6 bases). Germline-derived CDR1 and CDR2 are SGHAT and FQNNGV. Deletions cut 0 bases from V and 1 base from J, with 17 bases between. This CDR3 region has 18 residues. The CDR3 region is CASSLDPGWGLGTDTQYF. The CDR3 nucleotides read TGTGCCAGCAGCTTAGATCCTGGATGGGGGCTAGGCACAGATACGCAGTATTTT.

The chain couples TRBV5-1 to TRBJ2-4, with 7 positions matching TRBD1. Trimming took 5 bases from V and 6 from J; bases not matched to a gene: 8. Germline-derived CDR1 and CDR2 are SGHRS and YFSETQ. The CDR3 consists of 14 residues. As DNA, the CDR3 is TGCGCCAGCAGTTTACAGGGGACGGGAAACATTCAGTACTTC. Translated: CASSLQGTGNIQYF.

This clone came up a few times. The chain links TRBV19 to TRBJ2-1, with D possibly matching TRBD2 (5 bases). In germline, CDR1 is LNHDA, CDR2 SQIVND (reference sequence). The CDR3 contains 17 residues. Deletions cut 3 bases from V and 0 bases from J, with 15 bases between. The CDR3 loop reads CASSIRASSTSYNEQFF. In nucleotides, the CDR3 is TGTGCCAGTAGTATCCGTGCCTCTAGCACCTCCTACAATGAGCAGTTCTTC.

The rearrangement joins TRBV6-5 to TRBJ2-5; D is possibly TRBD2 (6 bases). Germline lookup yields CDR1 MNHEY and CDR2 SVGAGI. Trimming cost V 3 bases and J 5 bases, with 13 bases left between them. The CDR3 is 14 amino acids. CDR3 sequence reads: CASSYRGGLETQYF. The CDR3 nucleotides are TGTGCCAGCAGTTATCGGGGAGGATTGGAGACCCAGTACTTC.

The chain carries TRBV2 and TRBJ2-7, with 8 bases that match TRBD1. Germline values: CDR1 SNHLY, CDR2 FYNNEI. The CDR3 runs 12 residues. V trimming: 5 bases; J trimming: 5 bases; junction bases outside the gene matches: 2. The CDR3 is CASSRTGNEQYV. The CDR3 DNA reads TGTGCCAGCAGTAGGACAGGGAACGAGCAGTACGTC.